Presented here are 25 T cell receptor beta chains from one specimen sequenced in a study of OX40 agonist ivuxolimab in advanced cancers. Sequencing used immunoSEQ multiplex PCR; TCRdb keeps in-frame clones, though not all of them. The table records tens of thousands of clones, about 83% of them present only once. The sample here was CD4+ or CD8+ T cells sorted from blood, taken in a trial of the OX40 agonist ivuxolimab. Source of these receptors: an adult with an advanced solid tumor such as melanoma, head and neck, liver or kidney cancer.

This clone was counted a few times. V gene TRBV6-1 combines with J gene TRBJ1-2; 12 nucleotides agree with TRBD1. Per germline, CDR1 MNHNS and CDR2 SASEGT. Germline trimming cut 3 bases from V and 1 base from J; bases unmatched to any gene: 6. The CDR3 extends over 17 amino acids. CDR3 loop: CASSERDRGQLNYGYTF. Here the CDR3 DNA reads TGTGCCAGCAGTGAGCGGGACAGGGGGCAACTTAACTATGGCTACACCTTC.

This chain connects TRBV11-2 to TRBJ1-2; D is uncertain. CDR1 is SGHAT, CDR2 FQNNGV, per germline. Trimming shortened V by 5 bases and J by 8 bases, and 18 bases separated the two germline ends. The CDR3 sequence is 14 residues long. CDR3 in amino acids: CASSPNRDHGGYTF. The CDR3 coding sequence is TGTGCCAGCAGCCCAAACCGGGATCATGGCGGCTACACCTTC.

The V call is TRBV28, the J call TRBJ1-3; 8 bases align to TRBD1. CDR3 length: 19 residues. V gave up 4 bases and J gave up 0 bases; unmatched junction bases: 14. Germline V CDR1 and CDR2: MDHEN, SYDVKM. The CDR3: CASSSRTGRKFSSGNTIYF. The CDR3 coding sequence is TGTGCCAGCAGTTCTAGGACAGGGAGAAAGTTCTCCTCTGGAAACACCATATATTTT. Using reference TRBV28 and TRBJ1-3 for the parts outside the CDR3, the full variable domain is DVKVTQSSRYLVKRTGEKVFLECVQDMDHENMFWYRQDPGLGLRLIYFSYDVKMKEKGDIPEGYSVSREKKERFSLILESASTNQTSMYLCASSSRTGRKFSSGNTIYFGEGSWLTVV.

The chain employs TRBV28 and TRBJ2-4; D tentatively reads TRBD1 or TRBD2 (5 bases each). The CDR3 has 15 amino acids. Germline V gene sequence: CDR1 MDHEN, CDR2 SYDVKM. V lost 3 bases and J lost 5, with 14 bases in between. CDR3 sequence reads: CASSLYQGEENIQYF. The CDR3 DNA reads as TGTGCCAGCAGTTTGTATCAGGGAGAGGAAAACATTCAGTACTTC.

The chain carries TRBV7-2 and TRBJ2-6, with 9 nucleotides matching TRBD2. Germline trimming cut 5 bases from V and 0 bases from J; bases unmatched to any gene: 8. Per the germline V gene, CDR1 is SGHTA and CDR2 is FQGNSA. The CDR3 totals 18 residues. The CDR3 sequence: CASSIDRGRGSGANVLTF. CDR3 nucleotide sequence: TGTGCCAGCAGCATTGACCGCGGGAGGGGCTCTGGGGCCAACGTCCTGACTTTC.

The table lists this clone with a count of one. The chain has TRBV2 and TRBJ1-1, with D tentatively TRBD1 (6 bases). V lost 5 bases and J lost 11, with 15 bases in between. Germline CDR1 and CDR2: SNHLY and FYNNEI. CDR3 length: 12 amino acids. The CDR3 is CASSLDRNRAFF. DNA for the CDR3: TGTGCCAGCAGTCTAGACAGGAATCGTGCTTTCTTT.

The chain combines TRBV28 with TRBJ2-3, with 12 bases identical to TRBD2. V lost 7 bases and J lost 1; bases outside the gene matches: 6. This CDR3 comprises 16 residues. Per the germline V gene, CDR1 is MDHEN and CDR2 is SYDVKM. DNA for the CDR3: TGTGCCAGCATCCCTAGCGGGAGGGCCGGCACAGATACGCAGTATTTT. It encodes CASIPSGRAGTDTQYF.

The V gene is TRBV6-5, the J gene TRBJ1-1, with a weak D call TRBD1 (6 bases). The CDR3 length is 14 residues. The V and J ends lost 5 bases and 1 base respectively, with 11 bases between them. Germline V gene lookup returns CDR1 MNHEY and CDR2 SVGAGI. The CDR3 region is CASSRGGQNTEAFF. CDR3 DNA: TGTGCCAGCAGTCGGGGGGGGCAGAACACTGAAGCTTTCTTT.

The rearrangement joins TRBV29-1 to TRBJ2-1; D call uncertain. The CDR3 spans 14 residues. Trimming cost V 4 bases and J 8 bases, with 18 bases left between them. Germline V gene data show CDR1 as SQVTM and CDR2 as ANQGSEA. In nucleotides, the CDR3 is TGCAGCGTTGTCACTCGACCTTCGACCGATGAGCAGTTCTTC. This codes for CSVVTRPSTDEQFF.

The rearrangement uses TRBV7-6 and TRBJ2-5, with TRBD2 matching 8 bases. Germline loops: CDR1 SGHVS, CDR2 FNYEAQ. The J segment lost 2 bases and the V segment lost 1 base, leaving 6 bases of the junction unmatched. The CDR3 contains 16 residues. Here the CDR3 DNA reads TGTGCCAGCAGCTTAGGGGCGGGACTAGGGCAAGAGACCCAGTACTTC. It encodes CASSLGAGLGQETQYF.

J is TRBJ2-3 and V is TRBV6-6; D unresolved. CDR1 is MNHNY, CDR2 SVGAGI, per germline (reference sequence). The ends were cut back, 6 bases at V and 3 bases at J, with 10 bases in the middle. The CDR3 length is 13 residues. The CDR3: CASSHRATDTQYF. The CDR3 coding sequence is TGTGCCAGCAGCCACCGGGCAACAGATACGCAGTATTTT.

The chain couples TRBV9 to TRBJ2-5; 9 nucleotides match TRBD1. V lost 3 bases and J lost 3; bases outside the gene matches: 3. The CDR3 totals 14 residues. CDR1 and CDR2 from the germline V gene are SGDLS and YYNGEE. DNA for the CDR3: TGTGCCAGCAGCGCAACAGGGGGCGAAGAGACCCAGTACTTC. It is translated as CASSATGGEETQYF.

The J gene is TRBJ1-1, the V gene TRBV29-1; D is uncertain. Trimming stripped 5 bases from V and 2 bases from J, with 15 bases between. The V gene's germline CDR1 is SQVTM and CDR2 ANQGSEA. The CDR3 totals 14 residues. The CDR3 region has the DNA TGCAGCGTTCAATCCGGCCTACTCAACACTGAAGCTTTCTTT. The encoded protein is CSVQSGLLNTEAFF.

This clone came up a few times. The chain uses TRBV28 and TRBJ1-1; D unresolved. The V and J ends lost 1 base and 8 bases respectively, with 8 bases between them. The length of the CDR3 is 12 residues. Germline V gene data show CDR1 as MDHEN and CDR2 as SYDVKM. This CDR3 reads CASSLLVGEAFF. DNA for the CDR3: TGTGCCAGCAGTTTATTAGTCGGGGAAGCTTTCTTT.

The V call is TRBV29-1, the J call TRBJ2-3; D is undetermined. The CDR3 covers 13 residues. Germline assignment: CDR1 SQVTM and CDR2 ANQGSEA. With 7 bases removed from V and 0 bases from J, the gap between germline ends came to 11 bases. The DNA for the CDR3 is TGCAGCGGACTGACGGTCAGCACAGATACGCAGTATTTT. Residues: CSGLTVSTDTQYF.

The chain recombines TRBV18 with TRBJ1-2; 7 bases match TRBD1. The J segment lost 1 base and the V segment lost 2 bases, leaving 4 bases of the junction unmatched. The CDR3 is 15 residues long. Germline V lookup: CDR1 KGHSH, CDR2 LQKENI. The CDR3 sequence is CASSPNRGGNYGYTF. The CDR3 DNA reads TGTGCCAGCTCACCAAACAGGGGAGGTAACTATGGCTACACCTTC.

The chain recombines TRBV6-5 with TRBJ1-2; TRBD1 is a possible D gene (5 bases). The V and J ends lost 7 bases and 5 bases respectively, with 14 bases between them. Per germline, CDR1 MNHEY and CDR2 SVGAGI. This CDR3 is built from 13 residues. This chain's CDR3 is CASTSGGGYGYTF. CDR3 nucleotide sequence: TGTGCCAGCACCTCGGGCGGGGGGTATGGCTACACCTTC.

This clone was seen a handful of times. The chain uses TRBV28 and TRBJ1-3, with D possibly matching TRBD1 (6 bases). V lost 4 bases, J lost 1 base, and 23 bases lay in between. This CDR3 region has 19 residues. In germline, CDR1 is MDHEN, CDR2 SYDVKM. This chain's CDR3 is CASSSEILRTVPSGNTIYF. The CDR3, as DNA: TGTGCCAGCAGTTCAGAGATCCTCAGGACAGTTCCTTCTGGAAACACCATATATTTT.

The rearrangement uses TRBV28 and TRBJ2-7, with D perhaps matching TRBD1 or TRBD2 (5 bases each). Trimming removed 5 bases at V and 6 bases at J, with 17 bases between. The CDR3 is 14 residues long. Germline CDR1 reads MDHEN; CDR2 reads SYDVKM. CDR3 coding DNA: TGTGCCAGCAGTCCGGACATGGAGGATCCCGAGCAGTACTTC. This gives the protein CASSPDMEDPEQYF.

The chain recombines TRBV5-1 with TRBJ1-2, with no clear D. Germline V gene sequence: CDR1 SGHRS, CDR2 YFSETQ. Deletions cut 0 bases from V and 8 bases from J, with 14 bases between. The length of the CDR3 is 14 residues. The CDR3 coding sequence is TGCGCCAGCAGCTTGGCGTGGGTAGGCGGGGGCTACACCTTC. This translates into CASSLAWVGGGYTF.

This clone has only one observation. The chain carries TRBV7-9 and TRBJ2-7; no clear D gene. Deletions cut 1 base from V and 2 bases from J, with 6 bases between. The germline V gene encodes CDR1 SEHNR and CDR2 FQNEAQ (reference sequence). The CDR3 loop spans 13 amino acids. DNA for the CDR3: TGTGCCAGCAGCTTAGACACCACCTACGAGCAGTACTTC. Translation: CASSLDTTYEQYF. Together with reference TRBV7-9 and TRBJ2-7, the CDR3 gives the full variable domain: DTGVSQNPRHKITKRGQNVTFRCDPISEHNRLYWYRQTLGQGPEFLTYFQNEAQLEKSRLLSDRFSAERPKGSFSTLEIQRTEQGDSAMYLCASSLDTTYEQYFGPGTRLTVT.

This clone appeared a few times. This chain's CDR3 is CASSTTPGERRYEQYF. DNA for the CDR3: TGTGCCAGCAGCACCACACCGGGGGAGCGAAGATACGAGCAGTACTTC. This chain uses TRBV5-8 with TRBJ2-7; D might be TRBD2 (6 bases). The germline CDR1 and CDR2 sequences are SGHTS and YDEGEE. V was trimmed by 4 bases and J by 4 bases, leaving 21 bases between them. The CDR3 loop spans 16 amino acids.

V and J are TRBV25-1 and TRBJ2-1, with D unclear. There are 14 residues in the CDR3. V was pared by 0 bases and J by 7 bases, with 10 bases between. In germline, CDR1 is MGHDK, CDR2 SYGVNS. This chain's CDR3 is CASSEYPTSNEQFF. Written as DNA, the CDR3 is TGTGCCAGCAGTGAATATCCGACCTCAAATGAGCAGTTCTTC.

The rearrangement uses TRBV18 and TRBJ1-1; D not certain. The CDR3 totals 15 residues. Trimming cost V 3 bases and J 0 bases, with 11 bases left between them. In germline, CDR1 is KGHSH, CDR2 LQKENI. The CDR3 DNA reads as TGTGCCAGCTCACCTCAGTTGGCGGTGAACACTGAAGCTTTCTTT. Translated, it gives CASSPQLAVNTEAFF.

CDR3 coding DNA: TGCAGCGTTGGGCTAGCGGGAAGTATAAATGAGCAGTTCTTC. Amino acids: CSVGLAGSINEQFF. The chain recombines TRBV29-1 with TRBJ2-1; 9 nucleotides match TRBD2. Germline CDR1 and CDR2: SQVTM and ANQGSEA. The CDR3 runs to 14 residues. Unmatched junction bases numbered 8, after V lost 4 bases and J lost 7 bases.